One sample yielded the 12 T cell receptor beta chains listed below, sequenced in a study of blood T cell repertoires in COVID-19. Sequencing used immunoSEQ multiplex PCR; TCRdb keeps in-frame clones, though not all of them. Among around 80,000 clones listed, around 80% were seen once. The sequenced sample was peripheral blood. The source is a man older than 75 with acute or convalescent COVID-19.

V gene TRBV5-4 combines with J gene TRBJ1-4, with D maybe TRBD1 (6 bases). V was trimmed by 2 bases and J by 8 bases, leaving 16 bases between them. The CDR3 is made up of 15 amino acids. Germline assignment: CDR1 SGHNT and CDR2 YYREEE (reference sequence). CDR3 sequence: CASSFSGSQGEKLFF. In nucleotides, the CDR3 is TGTGCCAGCAGCTTCTCCGGGTCTCAGGGGGAAAAACTGTTTTTT.

The rearrangement uses TRBV10-1 and TRBJ1-2; 7 positions match TRBD1. CDR1 and CDR2 from the germline V gene are WNHNN and SYGVQD (reference sequence). V was pared by 6 bases and J by 3 bases, with 4 bases of the junction left unmatched. The CDR3 sequence is 13 residues long. The DNA for the CDR3 is TGCGCCAGCAGCGACAGGGCGGACTATGGCTACACCTTC. Amino acids: CASSDRADYGYTF.

Details on this clone: Relative to the germline gene, one junction end is altered; a read error may explain this. The V call is TRBV27, the J call TRBJ1-1; TRBD1 matches at 7 bases. Germline CDR1 and CDR2: MNHEY and SMNVEV (reference sequence). The CDR3 totals 14 residues. The DNA of the CDR3 is TGTGCCAGCAGTCCAACGGACAGGAAGGTTTGGCAGTCCTTT. It codes for CASSPTDRKVWQSF.

This rearrangement joins TRBV2 to TRBJ1-1; D is perhaps TRBD1 (6 bases). The CDR3 is 15 residues long. V was cut by 4 bases and J by 2 bases, with 14 bases left in between. Germline V lookup: CDR1 SNHLY, CDR2 FYNNEI. The CDR3 DNA follows: TGTGCCAGCAGTGTGGGGGGGGCGACTAACACTGAAGCTTTCTTT. It specifies CASSVGGATNTEAFF. The full variable domain, in which reference TRBV2 and TRBJ1-1 provide the parts outside the CDR3, is EPEVTQTPSHQVTQMGQEVILRCVPISNHLYFYWYRQILGQKVEFLVSFYNNEISEKSEIFDDQFSVERPDGSNFTLKIRSTKLEDSAMYFCASSVGGATNTEAFFGQGTRLTVV.

V gene TRBV5-5 combines with J gene TRBJ2-2, with 8 bases matching TRBD1. Germline V gene lookup returns CDR1 SGHKS and CDR2 YYEKEE (reference sequence). Trimming at V came to 5 bases and at J to 6 bases, leaving 6 bases not matched to a gene. CDR3 length equals 14 residues. The CDR3 here is CASRLMGQAGELFF. CDR3 sequence (DNA): TGTGCCAGCAGGCTGATGGGACAGGCCGGGGAGCTGTTTTTT.

This chain connects TRBV15 to TRBJ1-5; D is possibly TRBD1 (5 bases). Germline-derived CDR1 and CDR2 are LNHNV and YYDKDF (reference sequence). This CDR3 spans 13 amino acids. Trimming removed 0 bases at V and 15 bases at J, with 15 bases between. The CDR3 DNA follows: TGTGCCACCAGCAGAGATCAGGGATCCTCACGGCATTTT. Its protein is CATSRDQGSSRHF.

This chain links TRBV18 with TRBJ1-2; D ambiguous. The CDR3 length is 14 residues. V was pared by 2 bases and J by 8 bases, with 15 bases between. Looked up from germline, CDR1 is KGHSH and CDR2 is LQKENI. The CDR3: CASSPDQTPGGYTF. CDR3 DNA sequence: TGTGCCAGCTCACCAGACCAAACCCCGGGGGGCTACACCTTC. Full variable domain (missing parts from reference TRBV18 and TRBJ1-2): NAGVMQNPRHLVRRRGQEARLRCSPMKGHSHVYWYRQLPEEGLKFMVYLQKENIIDESGMPKERFSAEFPKEGPSILRIQQVVRGDSAAYFCASSPDQTPGGYTFGSGTRLTVV.

The gene calls are TRBV15 and TRBJ1-1; weak D call: TRBD1 (5 bases). V was clipped by 1 base and J by 1 base, with 7 bases between them. Germline V gene data show CDR1 as LNHNV and CDR2 as YYDKDF (reference sequence). CDR3 length equals 14 residues. The CDR3 region has the DNA TGTGCCACCAGCAGAGTTAGGGGGAACACTGAAGCTTTCTTT. Translating gives CATSRVRGNTEAFF.

The chain joins TRBV29-1 to TRBJ2-3; unclear D gene. This CDR3 contains 13 residues. V lost 5 bases and J lost 2, with 11 bases in between. CDR1 and CDR2 (germline): SQVTM, ANQGSEA. The CDR3 region is CSVSAENTDTQYF. DNA of the CDR3: TGCAGCGTTTCCGCGGAAAACACAGATACGCAGTATTTT.

This chain links TRBV10-3 with TRBJ2-3; 9 bases line up with TRBD2. This CDR3 has 15 residues. V shed 11 bases and J 9 bases; nucleotides not matched to a gene: 18. CDR1 is ENHRY and CDR2 is SYGVKD in the germline V gene. The CDR3 is CAVRGREGVGETQYF. CDR3 bases: TGTGCCGTCCGCGGGAGGGAGGGAGTCGGGGAAACGCAGTATTTT.

V usage is TRBV4-1 and J usage is TRBJ1-2, with a weak D call TRBD1 (5 bases). The V end lost 0 bases, the J end lost 4 bases, and 12 bases lay between the germline ends. The CDR3 runs to 15 residues. Germline lookup yields CDR1 MGHRA and CDR2 YSYEKL. CDR3 nucleotides: TGCGCCAGCAGCCAAGATCCCAAGACAGTCTATGGCTACACCTTC. It translates to CASSQDPKTVYGYTF.

The chain combines TRBV27 with TRBJ2-2; 8 bases align to TRBD1. Losses at the gene ends were 5 bases for V and 4 bases for J; bases not matched to a gene: 15. Germline assignment: CDR1 MNHEY and CDR2 SMNVEV (reference sequence). The CDR3 covers 18 residues. The CDR3 sequence is CASSTPTGVTLGTGELFF. CDR3 nucleotide sequence: TGTGCCAGCAGTACCCCGACAGGGGTGACTTTAGGCACCGGGGAGCTGTTTTTT.